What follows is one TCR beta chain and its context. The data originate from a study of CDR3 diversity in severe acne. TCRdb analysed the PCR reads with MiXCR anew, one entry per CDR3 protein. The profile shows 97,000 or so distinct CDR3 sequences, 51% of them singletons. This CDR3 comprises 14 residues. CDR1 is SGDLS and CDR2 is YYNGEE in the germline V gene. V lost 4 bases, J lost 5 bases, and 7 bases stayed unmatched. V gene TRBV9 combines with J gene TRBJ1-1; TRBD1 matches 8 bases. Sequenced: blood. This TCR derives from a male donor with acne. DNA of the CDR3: TGTGCCAGCAGCACGGACAGGGTTGGGACTGAAGCTTTCTTT. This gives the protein CASSTDRVGTEAFF.